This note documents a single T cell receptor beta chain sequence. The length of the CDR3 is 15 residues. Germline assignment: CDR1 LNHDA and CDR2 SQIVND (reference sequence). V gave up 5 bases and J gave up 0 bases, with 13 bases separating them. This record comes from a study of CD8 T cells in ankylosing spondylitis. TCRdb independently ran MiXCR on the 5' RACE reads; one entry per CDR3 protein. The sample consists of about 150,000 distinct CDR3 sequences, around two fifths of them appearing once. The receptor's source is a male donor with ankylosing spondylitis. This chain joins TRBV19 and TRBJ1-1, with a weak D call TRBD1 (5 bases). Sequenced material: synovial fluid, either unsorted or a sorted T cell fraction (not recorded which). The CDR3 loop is CASSPRGIMNTEAFF. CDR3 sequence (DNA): TGTGCCAGTAGTCCCCGGGGGATCATGAACACTGAAGCTTTCTTT.